The clone carrying this TCR beta chain was counted ten times or more. The antigen remains undetermined. TCR alpha and beta CDR3 regions were amplified from RNA using iRepertoire nested multiplex PCR. Using its own MiXCR run on the multiplex PCR reads, TCRdb lists one record per CDR3 protein. The profile shows around 97,000 distinct CDR3 sequences, around 28% of them singletons. The data derive from a study of glioma-infiltrating T cells. Notes on the study in general: Non-neoplastic patients had below-expected tissue-blood divergence, while all gliomas exceeded expectation.

The germline V and J ends were trimmed by 7 bases and 0 bases, with 13 bases remaining between them. The CDR3 totals 15 residues. CDR1 and CDR2 (germline): MNHNS, SASEGT. The receptor was derived from a human donor with low-grade glioma or glioblastoma, undergoing nonglioma brain surgery, or in good health (not recorded which). The source material was glioma tissue, nonneoplastic brain tissue, or PBMCs (not recorded which). The V call is TRBV6-1, the J call TRBJ2-1, with D perhaps being TRBD1 or TRBD2 (5 bases each). CDR3 bases: TGTGCCAGCACACAGGACTTGACCTCCTACAATGAGCAGTTCTTC. The encoded protein is CASTQDLTSYNEQFF.